This TCR beta chain derives from a study of cytomegalovirus exposure and HLA in healthy donors. Overall study: Approximately 85 million unique TCRs from HLA-typed donors were held in an early data release.

CDR1 and CDR2 from the germline V gene are MGHDK and SYGVNS. The V end lost 7 bases, the J end lost 4 bases, and 10 bases lay between the germline ends. The CDR3 has 13 residues. Of note for this clone: The antigen remains undetermined.

Study-wide results and caveats: Productive rates of about 87% or about 30% were seen for most TCR beta V segments in an earlier analysis. A later analysis found that most CMV-associated TCR beta chains appeared HLA-restricted.

PCR employed 60 Vbeta and 13 Jbeta primers. Study processing details: Tens of millions of unique TCR beta chains, 10 million to 13 million of them shared, were counted by a later analysis. Repertoires were generated with immunoSEQ multiplex PCR, while TCRdb's copy carries only in-frame clones and drops some. V, J and clone size reflect that table, while D and trimming were determined from the DNA. The sample includes about 170,000 clones, around four fifths of them seen just once. The V call is TRBV25-1, the J call TRBJ2-2; TRBD2 might be the D (5 bases). The specimen sequenced was PBMCs. This sequence originates from a woman aged 45-65 years in good health and CMV-seropositive. The CDR3 nucleotides read TGTGCCAGCACGGGATATTCCACCGGGGAGCTGTTTTTT. It is translated as CASTGYSTGELFF.